What follows are 27 T cell receptor beta chains derived from one specimen sequenced in a study of patients and donors after allogeneic stem cell transplantation. One entry per CDR3 protein results from TCRdb running MiXCR on the RT-PCR reads. The top ten clones hold 6% of a sample with about a million distinct CDR3 sequences, 15% to 20% of them seen once. The sample comprised blood, either unsorted or a sorted T cell fraction (not recorded which). Receptors were obtained from a human donor who was either an allogeneic HSCT recipient or a stem cell or donor lymphocyte infusion donor (not recorded which). It is not recorded whose cells these are; they may come from a transplant donor.

With respect to this clonotype: Since a much larger clone is just one base distant, this may be a read error. This chain joins TRBV4-3 and TRBJ1-5; D is unclear. CDR1 and CDR2 (germline): LGHNA, YSLEER. There are 15 residues in the CDR3. The CDR3 spells CASSQEHWANRPQHF. The DNA of the CDR3 is TGCGCCAGCAGCCAAGAGCATTGGGCCAATCGGCCCCAGCATTTT.

This clonotype was seen at least ten times. The CDR3 sequence: CASSTWTGGSYEQYF. The CDR3 DNA is TGTGCCAGCAGCACTTGGACAGGAGGCTCCTACGAGCAGTACTTC. The rearrangement uses TRBV7-9 and TRBJ2-7; 7 bases fit TRBD1. This CDR3 region has 15 residues. Trimming cost V 5 bases and J 0 bases; bases outside gene matches: 7. Germline V CDR1 and CDR2: SEHNR, FQNEAQ (reference sequence).

The V gene is TRBV20-1, the J gene TRBJ2-1; 7 nucleotides match TRBD1. J gave up 1 base and V 1 base, and 4 bases lay outside the gene matches. Germline CDR1 and CDR2: DFQATT and SNEGSKA (reference sequence). CDR3 length equals 15 residues. As DNA, the CDR3 is TGCAGTGCTAGAGGACAGGGCCATTCCTACAATGAGCAGTTCTTC. Translation: CSARGQGHSYNEQFF.

V is TRBV12-3 or TRBV12-4 and J is TRBJ2-3; D not certain. The CDR3 is made up of 13 amino acids. The V end lost 6 bases, the J end lost 6 bases, and 13 bases lay between the germline ends. CDR3 DNA sequence: TGTGCCAGCAGCCACCCGGAACGGGATACGCAGTATTTT. Translating it yields CASSHPERDTQYF.

The genes are TRBV12-3 or TRBV12-4 and TRBJ1-1; 9 bases match TRBD1. There are 15 residues in the CDR3. V was pared by 6 bases and J by 4 bases, with 9 bases of the junction left unmatched. In DNA form, the CDR3 reads TGTGCCAGCAGGAAAGACAGGGGGTCAGGCACTGAAGCTTTCTTT. It specifies CASRKDRGSGTEAFF.

In this sample, this clonotype turned up many times. V gene TRBV29-1 combines with J gene TRBJ1-1, with a possible D match to TRBD1 (6 bases). V lost 7 bases and J lost 7, with 13 bases in between. The CDR3 spans 11 residues. Germline V CDR1 and CDR2: SQVTM, ANQGSEA. The CDR3 nucleotides read TGCAGCGCGGGACACGGAATTGAAGCTTTCTTT. This sequence encodes CSAGHGIEAFF.

This clonotype has only a few counts. The V and J genes are TRBV24-1 and TRBJ2-3; 12 positions match TRBD2. The CDR3 has 11 amino acids. CDR1 is KGHDR and CDR2 is SFDVKD in the germline V gene. V lost 9 bases, J lost 13 bases, and 4 bases stayed unmatched. CDR3: CATGLAGQEYF. The CDR3 DNA reads TGTGCCACCGGACTAGCGGGGCAGGAGTATTTT.

In this sample, this clonotype turned up a few times. The gene calls are TRBV12-3 or TRBV12-4 and TRBJ2-4; D is unresolved. The ends were cut back, 3 bases at V and 1 base at J, with 10 bases in the middle. This CDR3 spans 15 amino acids. The CDR3 nucleotides read TGTGCCAGCAGTTTCAGCAGCTTGGCCAAAAACATTCAGTACTTC. This translates into CASSFSSLAKNIQYF.

This clonotype has only a few counts. V usage is TRBV10-3 and J usage is TRBJ2-2, with D perhaps given as TRBD1 or TRBD2 (5 bases each). From germline, CDR1 is ENHRY and CDR2 SYGVKD. The CDR3 contains 15 residues. V was clipped by 6 bases and J by 6 bases, with 17 bases between them. The CDR3 DNA reads TGTGCCATCAGCGCCGGGACCATGGGCCCCGGGGAGCTGTTTTTT. This translates into CAISAGTMGPGELFF.

This clonotype appeared a few times. This rearrangement joins TRBV5-6 to TRBJ2-4, with TRBD1 matching 11 bases. The germline V gene has CDR1 SGHDT and CDR2 YYEEEE. V lost 3 bases and J lost 1; bases outside the gene matches: 6. The CDR3 length is 17 residues. The chain's CDR3 is CASSSVRDRGAKNIQYF. The CDR3 DNA follows: TGTGCCAGCAGCTCAGTCCGGGACAGGGGGGCCAAAAACATTCAGTACTTC.

V gene TRBV20-1 combines with J gene TRBJ1-1, with D possibly being TRBD1 (5 bases). This CDR3 has 14 amino acids. Germline V gene data show CDR1 as DFQATT and CDR2 as SNEGSKA (reference sequence). The ends were cut back, 6 bases at V and 2 bases at J, with 16 bases in the middle. The CDR3 DNA follows: TGCAGTGCCCGGGGGGGAGGATCAAACACTGAAGCTTTCTTT. Protein product: CSARGGGSNTEAFF.

This clonotype has a handful of counts. The chain uses TRBV3-1 and TRBJ1-2, with D unclear. Trimming shortened V by 1 base and J by 6 bases, and 3 bases separated the two germline ends. Germline CDR1 LGHDT, CDR2 YNNKEL (reference sequence). This CDR3 is built from 11 residues. CDR3 sequence reads: CASSQADGYTF. The CDR3 nucleotides are TGTGCCAGCAGCCAAGCGGATGGCTACACCTTC.

The CDR3 DNA reads as TGTGCCAGCAGCCAAGGACCAACTCTGAGTTACTTC. This sequence encodes CASSQGPTLSYF. This chain links TRBV3-1 with TRBJ2-5; D gene ambiguous. Trimming pared 1 base from V and 14 bases from J, leaving 14 bases between. CDR1 is LGHDT, CDR2 YNNKEL, per germline (reference sequence). The CDR3 loop spans 12 amino acids.

This chain uses TRBV24-1 with TRBJ1-5, with D possibly TRBD1 on 6 matching bases. The length of the CDR3 is 16 residues. Per the germline V gene, CDR1 is KGHDR and CDR2 is SFDVKD. Deletions cut 5 bases from V and 5 bases from J, with 18 bases between. Here the CDR3 reads CATSGAGESHYQPQHF. CDR3 sequence (DNA): TGTGCCACCAGTGGGGCAGGGGAGAGCCATTATCAGCCCCAGCATTTT.

The V call is TRBV5-1, the J call TRBJ1-1; D unclear. The V end lost 1 base, the J end lost 1 base, and 5 bases lay between the germline ends. CDR3 length equals 13 residues. Germline loops: CDR1 SGHRS, CDR2 YFSETQ. CDR3 residues: CASSLPQNTEAFF. The CDR3 nucleotides read TGCGCCAGCAGCTTGCCACAGAACACTGAAGCTTTCTTT.

The chain has TRBV29-1 and TRBJ2-1, with TRBD2 matching 8 bases. The CDR3 has 13 residues. Germline trimming cut 4 bases from V and 8 bases from J; bases unmatched to any gene: 7. Germline V gives CDR1 SQVTM, CDR2 ANQGSEA. Here the CDR3 DNA reads TGCAGCGTTGCAAACGGGGGGGTTTATGAGCAGTTCTTC. It specifies CSVANGGVYEQFF.

This clonotype showed up just a few times. This chain connects TRBV6-2 or TRBV6-3 to TRBJ1-5, with 8 bases aligning to TRBD1. CDR3 length: 15 residues. J gave up 6 bases and V 5 bases, and 9 bases lay outside the gene matches. In germline, CDR1 is MNHEY, CDR2 SVGEGT. The CDR3 region is CASSVVTGEGQPQHF. The CDR3 DNA reads TGTGCCAGCAGTGTTGTGACAGGGGAAGGTCAGCCCCAGCATTTT.

This clonotype was detected a few times. CDR3 amino acids: CASSPGTSGGAAYEQYF. CDR3 bases: TGTGCCAGCAGCCCCGGGACTAGCGGGGGCGCAGCCTACGAGCAGTACTTC. This sequence joins TRBV9 and TRBJ2-7, with TRBD2 matching 14 bases. V shed 4 bases, J shed 2 bases, and the junction held 8 bases outside the gene matches. The length of the CDR3 is 17 residues. Germline V gene sequence: CDR1 SGDLS, CDR2 YYNGEE. Based on the CDR3 plus reference TRBV9 and TRBJ2-7, the full variable domain is DSGVTQTPKHLITATGQRVTLRCSPRSGDLSVYWYQQSLDQGLQFLIQYYNGEERAKGNILERFSAQQFPDLHSELNLSSLELGDSALYFCASSPGTSGGAAYEQYFGPGTRLTVT.

This rearrangement joins TRBV5-8 to TRBJ1-6; unclear D gene. The CDR3 spans 17 residues. V shed 1 base and J shed 0 bases, with 11 bases lying between them. The germline gives CDR1 SGHTS, CDR2 YDEGEE. CDR3 DNA: TGTGCCAGCAGCTTGAGTGAGTCGAGCTCCTATAATTCACCCCTCCACTTT. This sequence encodes CASSLSESSSYNSPLHF.

The chain combines TRBV7-9 with TRBJ2-2; TRBD2 matches at 14 bases. This CDR3 is built from 17 residues. The trim removed 4 bases at V and 1 base at J, leaving 2 bases unmatched. Per germline, CDR1 SEHNR and CDR2 FQNEAQ (reference sequence). Here the CDR3 reads CASSWGLAGVNTGELFF. The DNA for the CDR3 is TGTGCCAGCAGCTGGGGACTAGCGGGAGTGAACACCGGGGAGCTGTTTTTT.

This clonotype has more than one count but fewer than ten. The chain couples TRBV12-3 or TRBV12-4 to TRBJ2-6; a weak D match, TRBD2 (6 bases). Trimming removed 8 bases at V and 3 bases at J, with 23 bases between. The CDR3 length is 18 residues. The CDR3 sequence: CASAFYSGGRVGANVLTF. The CDR3, as DNA: TGTGCCAGCGCTTTCTACTCCGGGGGAAGGGTTGGGGCCAACGTCCTGACTTTC.

The CDR3 DNA reads TGTGCCAGCAGTATCCAAGGGGATAACTATGGCTACACCTTC. Its protein is CASSIQGDNYGYTF. The chain carries TRBV6-1 and TRBJ1-2; D possibly corresponds to TRBD1 (5 bases). The germline gives CDR1 MNHNS, CDR2 SASEGT. The V and J ends lost 5 bases and 1 base respectively, with 11 bases between them. The CDR3 runs 14 residues.

V and J are TRBV13 and TRBJ2-3; TRBD1 agrees at 7 bases. This CDR3 is 18 amino acids long. V lost 5 bases, J lost 4 bases, and 18 bases stayed unmatched. Germline V lookup: CDR1 PRHDT, CDR2 FYEKMQ (reference sequence). CDR3 in DNA: TGTGCCAGCAGCCCCGTCGTAACCCGACAGGGCACGGCAGATACGCAGTATTTT. This codes for CASSPVVTRQGTADTQYF.

V and J are TRBV4-3 and TRBJ2-2; the match to TRBD1 covers 8 bases. The V segment lost 0 bases and the J segment 5 bases; nucleotides outside the gene matches: 5. Germline CDR1 reads LGHNA; CDR2 reads YSLEER. This CDR3 has 16 residues. The CDR3 DNA follows: TGCGCCAGCAGCCAAGACACAGGGGGTAAAACCGGGGAGCTGTTTTTT. It encodes CASSQDTGGKTGELFF.

The chain couples TRBV30 to TRBJ2-1; possibly TRBD1 or TRBD2 for D (5 bases each). CDR3 size: 12 residues. V lost 0 bases, J lost 9 bases, and 9 bases lay in between. Germline CDR1 is GTSNPN and CDR2 is SVGIG (reference sequence). In DNA form, the CDR3 reads TGTGCCTGGAGTGTCGTGGGGACTGAGCAGTTCTTC. Translation gives CAWSVVGTEQFF. The variable domain in full, completed from reference TRBV30 and TRBJ2-1, reads SQTIHQWPATLVQPVGSPLSLECTVEGTSNPNLYWYRQAAGRGLQLLFYSVGIGQISSEVPQNLSASRPQDRQFILSSKKLLLSDSGFYLCAWSVVGTEQFFGPGTRLTVL.

The chain is built from TRBV10-3 and TRBJ1-2; no clear D gene. There are 16 residues in the CDR3. The germline gives CDR1 ENHRY, CDR2 SYGVKD. V gave up 3 bases and J gave up 5 bases, with 19 bases separating them. CDR3 loop: CAISDPRGEHPYGYTF. In nucleotides, the CDR3 is TGTGCCATCAGTGACCCCCGCGGGGAACATCCTTATGGCTACACCTTC.

The V gene is TRBV3-1, the J gene TRBJ2-2, with a possible D match to TRBD2 (5 bases). CDR3 length: 14 residues. V dropped 5 bases and J dropped 2 bases, with 9 bases sitting between them. Germline V gene sequence: CDR1 LGHDT, CDR2 YNNKEL (reference sequence). CDR3: CASSASTNTGELFF. CDR3 nucleotides: TGTGCCAGCAGCGCTAGCACAAACACCGGGGAGCTGTTTTTT.